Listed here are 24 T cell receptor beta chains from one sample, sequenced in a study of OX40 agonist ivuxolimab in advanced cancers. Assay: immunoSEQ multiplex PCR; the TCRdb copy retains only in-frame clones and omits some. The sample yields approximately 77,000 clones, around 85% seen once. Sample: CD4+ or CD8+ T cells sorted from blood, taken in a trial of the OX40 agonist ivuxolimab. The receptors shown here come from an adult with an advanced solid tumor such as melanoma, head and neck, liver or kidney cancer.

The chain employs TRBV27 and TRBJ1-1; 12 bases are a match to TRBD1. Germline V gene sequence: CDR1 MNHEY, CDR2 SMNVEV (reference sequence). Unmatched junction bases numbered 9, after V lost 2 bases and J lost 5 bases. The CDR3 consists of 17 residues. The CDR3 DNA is TGTGCCAGCAGTTTAGTGGGACAGGGGGCGGCAGGTACTGAAGCTTTCTTT. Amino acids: CASSLVGQGAAGTEAFF.

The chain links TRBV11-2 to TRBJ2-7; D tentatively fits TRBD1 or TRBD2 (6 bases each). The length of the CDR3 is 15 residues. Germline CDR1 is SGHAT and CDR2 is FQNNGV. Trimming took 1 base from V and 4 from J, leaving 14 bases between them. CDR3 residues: CASSLVGGWRYEQYF. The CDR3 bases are TGTGCCAGCAGCTTAGTGGGGGGCTGGCGATACGAGCAGTACTTC.

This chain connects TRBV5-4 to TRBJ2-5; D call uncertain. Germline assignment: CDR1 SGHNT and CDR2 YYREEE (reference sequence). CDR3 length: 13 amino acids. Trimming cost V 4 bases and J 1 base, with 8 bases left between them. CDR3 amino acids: CASSEGRQETQYF. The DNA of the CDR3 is TGTGCCAGCAGCGAAGGACGCCAAGAGACCCAGTACTTC. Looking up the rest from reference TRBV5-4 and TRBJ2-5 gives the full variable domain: ETGVTQSPTHLIKTRGQQVTLRCSSQSGHNTVSWYQQALGQGPQFIFQYYREEENGRGNFPPRFSGLQFPNYSSELNVNALELDDSALYLCASSEGRQETQYFGPGTRLLVL.

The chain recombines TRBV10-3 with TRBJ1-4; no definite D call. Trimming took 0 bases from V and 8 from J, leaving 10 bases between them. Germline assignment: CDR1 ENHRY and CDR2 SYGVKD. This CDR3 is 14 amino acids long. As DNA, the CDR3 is TGTGCCATCAGTGAGTCGCTGGGCCGGGAAAAACTGTTTTTT. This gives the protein CAISESLGREKLFF.

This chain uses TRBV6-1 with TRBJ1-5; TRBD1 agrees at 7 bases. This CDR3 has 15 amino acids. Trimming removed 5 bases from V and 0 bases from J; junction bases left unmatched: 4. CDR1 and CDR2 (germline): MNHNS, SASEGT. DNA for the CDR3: TGTGCCAGCAGTTTGACAGGGCTTAGCAATCAGCCCCAGCATTTT. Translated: CASSLTGLSNQPQHF.

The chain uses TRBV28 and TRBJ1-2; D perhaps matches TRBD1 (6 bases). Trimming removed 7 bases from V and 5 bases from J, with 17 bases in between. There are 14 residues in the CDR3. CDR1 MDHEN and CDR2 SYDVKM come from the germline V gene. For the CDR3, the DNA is TGTGCCAGCACTCCCCCCCCACAGGGATATGGCTACACCTTC. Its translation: CASTPPPQGYGYTF.

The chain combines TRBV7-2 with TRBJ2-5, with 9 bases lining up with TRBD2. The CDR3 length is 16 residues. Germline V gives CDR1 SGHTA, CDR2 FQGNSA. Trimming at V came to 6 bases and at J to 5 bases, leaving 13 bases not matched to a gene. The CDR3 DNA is TGTGCCAGCAGTTTTTCGACTAGCGGTCTAAGGGAGACCCAGTACTTC. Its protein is CASSFSTSGLRETQYF.

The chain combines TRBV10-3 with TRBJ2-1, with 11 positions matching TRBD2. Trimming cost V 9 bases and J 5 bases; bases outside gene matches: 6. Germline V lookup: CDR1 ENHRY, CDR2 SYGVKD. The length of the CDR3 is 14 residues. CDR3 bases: TGTGCCATTCTTAGCGGGAGGGGAGACAATGAGCAGTTCTTC. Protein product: CAILSGRGDNEQFF.

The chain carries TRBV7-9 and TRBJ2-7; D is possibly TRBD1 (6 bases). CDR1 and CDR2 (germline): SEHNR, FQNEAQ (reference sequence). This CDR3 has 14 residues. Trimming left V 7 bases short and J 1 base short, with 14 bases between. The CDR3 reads CASTTWDMSYEQYF. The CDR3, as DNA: TGTGCCAGCACTACATGGGACATGTCCTACGAGCAGTACTTC.

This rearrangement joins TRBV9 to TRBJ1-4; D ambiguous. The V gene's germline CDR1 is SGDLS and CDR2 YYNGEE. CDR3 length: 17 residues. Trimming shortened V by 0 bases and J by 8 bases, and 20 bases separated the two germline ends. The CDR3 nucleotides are TGTGCCAGCAGCGTAGGGAGAAGGGCGGGGAGCAGCGAAAAACTGTTTTTT. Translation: CASSVGRRAGSSEKLFF.

CDR3 sequence (DNA): TGTGCCAGCTCCAGCAGGATGGCTGGCCAGCCCCAGCATTTT. Translating gives CASSSRMAGQPQHF. The J gene is TRBJ1-5, the V gene TRBV7-2; D not resolved. Germline V CDR1 and CDR2: SGHTA, FQGNSA. CDR3 length: 14 amino acids. Trimming left V 8 bases short and J 7 bases short, with 18 bases between.

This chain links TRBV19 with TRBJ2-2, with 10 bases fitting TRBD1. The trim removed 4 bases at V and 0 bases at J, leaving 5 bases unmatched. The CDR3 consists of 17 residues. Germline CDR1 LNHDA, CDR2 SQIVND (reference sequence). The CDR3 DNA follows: TGTGCCAGTAGTAAAGGACAGGGGGAAGCGAACACCGGGGAGCTGTTTTTT. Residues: CASSKGQGEANTGELFF.

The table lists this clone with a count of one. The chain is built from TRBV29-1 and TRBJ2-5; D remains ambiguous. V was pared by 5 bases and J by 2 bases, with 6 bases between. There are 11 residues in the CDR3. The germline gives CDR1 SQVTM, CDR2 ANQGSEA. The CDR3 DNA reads TGCAGCGTTAGCTTTCAAGAGACCCAGTACTTC. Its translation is CSVSFQETQYF.

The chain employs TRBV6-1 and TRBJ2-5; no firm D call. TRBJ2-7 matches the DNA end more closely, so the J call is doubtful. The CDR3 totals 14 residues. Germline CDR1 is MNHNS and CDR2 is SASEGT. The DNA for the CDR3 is TGTGCCAGCAGCCACCTGGACGGGCCCTACGAGCAGTACTTC. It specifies CASSHLDGPYEQYF.

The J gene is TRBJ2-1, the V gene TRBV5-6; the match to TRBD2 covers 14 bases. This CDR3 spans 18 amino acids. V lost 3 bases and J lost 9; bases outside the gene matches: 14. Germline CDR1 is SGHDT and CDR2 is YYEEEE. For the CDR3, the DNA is TGTGCCAGCAGCTACCCAAGACTAGCGGGGGGGACTACGGGTGAGCAGTTCTTC. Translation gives CASSYPRLAGGTTGEQFF.

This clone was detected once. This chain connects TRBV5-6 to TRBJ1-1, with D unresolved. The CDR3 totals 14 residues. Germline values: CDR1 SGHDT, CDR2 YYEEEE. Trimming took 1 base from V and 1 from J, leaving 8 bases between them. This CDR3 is CASSLKRENTEAFF. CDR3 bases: TGTGCCAGCAGCTTGAAGAGGGAGAACACTGAAGCTTTCTTT.

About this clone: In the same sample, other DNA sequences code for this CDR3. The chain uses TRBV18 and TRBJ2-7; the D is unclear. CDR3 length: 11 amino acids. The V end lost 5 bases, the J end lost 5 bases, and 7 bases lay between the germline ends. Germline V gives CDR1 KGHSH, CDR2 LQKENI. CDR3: CASSRSDEQYF. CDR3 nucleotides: TGTGCCAGCTCAAGGTCGGACGAGCAGTACTTC. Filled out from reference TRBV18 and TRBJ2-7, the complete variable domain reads NAGVMQNPRHLVRRRGQEARLRCSPMKGHSHVYWYRQLPEEGLKFMVYLQKENIIDESGMPKERFSAEFPKEGPSILRIQQVVRGDSAAYFCASSRSDEQYFGPGTRLTVT.

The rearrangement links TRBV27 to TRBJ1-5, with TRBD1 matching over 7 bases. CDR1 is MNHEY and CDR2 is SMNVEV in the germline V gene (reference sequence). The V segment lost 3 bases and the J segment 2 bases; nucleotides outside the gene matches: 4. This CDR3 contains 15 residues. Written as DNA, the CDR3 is TGTGCCAGCAGTTTCCTCGGACAGGGCAATCAGCCCCAGCATTTT. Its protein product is CASSFLGQGNQPQHF.

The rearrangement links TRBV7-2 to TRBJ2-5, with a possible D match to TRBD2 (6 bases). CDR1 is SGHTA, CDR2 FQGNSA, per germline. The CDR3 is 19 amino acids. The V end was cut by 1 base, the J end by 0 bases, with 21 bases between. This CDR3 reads CASSLGGWDFSKYQETQYF. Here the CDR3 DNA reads TGTGCCAGCAGCTTAGGGGGATGGGACTTTTCCAAGTACCAAGAGACCCAGTACTTC.

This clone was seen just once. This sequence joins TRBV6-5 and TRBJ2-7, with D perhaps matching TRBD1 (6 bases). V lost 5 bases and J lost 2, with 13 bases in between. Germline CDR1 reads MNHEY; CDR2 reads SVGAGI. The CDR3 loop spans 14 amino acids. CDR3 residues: CASSRSDRTYEQYF. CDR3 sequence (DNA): TGTGCCAGCAGTCGTTCGGACAGAACCTACGAGCAGTACTTC.

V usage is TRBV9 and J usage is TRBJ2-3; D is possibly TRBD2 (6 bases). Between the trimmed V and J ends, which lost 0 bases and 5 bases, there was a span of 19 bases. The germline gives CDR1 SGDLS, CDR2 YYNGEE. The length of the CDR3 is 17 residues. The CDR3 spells CASSVGGMGGIRDTQYF. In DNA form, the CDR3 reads TGTGCCAGCAGCGTAGGAGGGATGGGGGGTATTCGAGATACGCAGTATTTT.

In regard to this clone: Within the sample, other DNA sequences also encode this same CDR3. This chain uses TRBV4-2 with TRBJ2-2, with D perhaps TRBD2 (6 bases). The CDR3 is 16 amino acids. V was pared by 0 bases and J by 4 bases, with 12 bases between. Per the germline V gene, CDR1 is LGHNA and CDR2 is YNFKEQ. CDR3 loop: CASSQEAGLSTGELFF. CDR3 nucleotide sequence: TGTGCCAGCAGCCAAGAGGCGGGGTTGAGCACCGGGGAGCTGTTTTTT.

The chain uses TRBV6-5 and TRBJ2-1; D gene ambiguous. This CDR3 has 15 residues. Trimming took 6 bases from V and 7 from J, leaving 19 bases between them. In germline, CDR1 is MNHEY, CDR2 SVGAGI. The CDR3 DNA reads TGTGCCAGCAGCCAAAGTTACAGTTATGGAAATGAGCAGTTCTTC. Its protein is CASSQSYSYGNEQFF.

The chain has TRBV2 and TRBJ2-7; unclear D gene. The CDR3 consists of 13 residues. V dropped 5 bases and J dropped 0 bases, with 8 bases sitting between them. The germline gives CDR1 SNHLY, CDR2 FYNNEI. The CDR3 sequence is CASSHGPSYEQYF. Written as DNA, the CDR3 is TGTGCCAGCAGTCACGGACCCTCCTACGAGCAGTACTTC.